A selection of T cell receptor beta chains follows, all from one sample in a study of control samples from healthy donors and cancer patients. TCRdb keeps only in-frame clones here, not all; method: immunoSEQ multiplex PCR. Of roughly 130,000 clones listed, around 93% are singletons. What was sequenced was PBMCs. Every receptor here comes from a man aged 50-59 years with head and neck cancer. Each CDR3 is given with its conserved first and last residue. Fields, in order: J gene, V gene, CDR3 protein.

J: TRBJ2-1
V: TRBV5-4
CDR3: CASSFGGGYNEQFF

J: TRBJ2-5
V: TRBV6-5
CDR3: CASSRLAVGETQYF

J: TRBJ2-2
V: TRBV29-1
CDR3: CSVAVTNTGELFF

J: TRBJ1-5
V: TRBV3-1/TRBV3-2
CDR3: CASSQGRGGNQPQHF

J: TRBJ1-1
V: TRBV2
CDR3: CASSIQNTEAFF

J: TRBJ2-3
V: TRBV5-4
CDR3: CASSLDGLEIADTQYF

J: TRBJ1-1
V: TRBV18
CDR3: CASSPPLGGRNTEAFF

J: TRBJ2-3
V: TRBV6-4
CDR3: CASSLTSTDTQYF

J: TRBJ1-1
V: TRBV5-1
CDR3: CASSLEGHTEAFF

J: TRBJ2-2
V: TRBV9
CDR3: CARSVRRGGGENTGELFF

J: TRBJ1-1
V: TRBV11-2
CDR3: CASSPPYPGHTEAFF

J: TRBJ2-3
V: TRBV28
CDR3: CASTPLPGLSGTDTQYF

J: TRBJ2-1
V: TRBV5-1
CDR3: CASSLGDNEQFF

J: TRBJ2-5
V: TRBV4-1
CDR3: CASSQRLAGQETQYF

J: TRBJ1-2
V: TRBV5-6
CDR3: CASSELRTYGYTF

J: TRBJ2-1
V: TRBV29-1
CDR3: CSAPDGGDEQFF

J: TRBJ1-5
V: TRBV27
CDR3: CASSSSYYYQPQHF

J: TRBJ1-3
V: TRBV9
CDR3: CASSVTQGATGNTIYF

J: TRBJ2-1
V: TRBV6-5
CDR3: CATGGGGAQGEQFF

J: TRBJ2-7
V: TRBV28
CDR3: CASITLGQGKQYF

J: TRBJ1-1
V: TRBV19
CDR3: CASSMGRGTEAFF

J: TRBJ2-5
V: TRBV11-1
CDR3: CATTAGAQETQYF

J: TRBJ2-3
V: TRBV9
CDR3: CASSVIGRGAVNTQYF

J: TRBJ2-3
V: TRBV5-1
CDR3: CASSKGLAGLASTDTQYF

J: TRBJ2-7
V: TRBV7-9
CDR3: CASSPPNLEQYF

J: TRBJ2-7
V: TRBV19
CDR3: CASSSRLAGDYEQYF

J: TRBJ2-7
V: TRBV30
CDR3: CAWKWEGGRYEQYF

J: TRBJ1-3
V: TRBV6-5
CDR3: CASSYEGGSGNTIYF

J: TRBJ1-5
V: TRBV7-6
CDR3: CASSLGGTNQPQHF

J: TRBJ1-3
V: TRBV6-2/TRBV6-3
CDR3: CASSYSIRPGDTIYF

J: TRBJ2-7
V: TRBV6-1
CDR3: CASSDPTYEQYF

J: TRBJ2-7
V: TRBV2
CDR3: CASSGWSPDEQYF

J: TRBJ2-2
V: TRBV28
CDR3: CASSLPPQGPSGELFF

J: TRBJ2-5
V: TRBV23-1
CDR3: CASSPMVLPETQYF

J: TRBJ2-5
V: TRBV5-8
CDR3: CASSSDRIGQETQYF

J: TRBJ1-4
V: TRBV29-1
CDR3: CSVGGATNEKLFF

J: TRBJ2-2
V: TRBV11-2
CDR3: CASSSRSASTTGELFF

J: TRBJ2-2
V: TRBV5-1
CDR3: CASSLGDRDTGELFF

J: TRBJ2-7
V: TRBV5-1
CDR3: CASSLAAGTGGHEQYF

J: TRBJ1-2
V: TRBV27
CDR3: CASSSPGQGARLSF

J: TRBJ1-1
V: TRBV4-3
CDR3: CASSQEGTGADTEAFF

J: TRBJ2-7
V: TRBV4-1
CDR3: CASSQDQPGPYEQYF

J: TRBJ2-1
V: TRBV6-5
CDR3: CASSSTGVARLGQFF

J: TRBJ2-1
V: TRBV19
CDR3: CASSTRVTTYNEQFF

J: TRBJ1-4
V: TRBV28
CDR3: CASSWSEVNEKLFF

J: TRBJ2-7
V: TRBV2
CDR3: CASSWATPGYEQYF

J: TRBJ1-1
V: TRBV29-1
CDR3: CSAQGQGGSNTEAFF

J: TRBJ1-6
V: TRBV10-1
CDR3: CASSESLPPFPYSPLHF

J: TRBJ1-3
V: TRBV2
CDR3: CASRTGVFSGNTIYF

J: TRBJ1-6
V: TRBV5-6
CDR3: CASSSNRVWGNSPLHF

J: TRBJ2-1
V: TRBV3-1/TRBV3-2
CDR3: CASSPGAGGRYNEQFF

J: TRBJ1-1
V: TRBV12-3/TRBV12-4
CDR3: CASRAGAGTEAFF

J: TRBJ2-7
V: TRBV10-3
CDR3: CAISELYEQYF

J: TRBJ2-7
V: TRBV18
CDR3: CASSPLSWAEQYF

J: TRBJ1-1
V: TRBV4-1
CDR3: CASSQERQGGTEAFF

J: TRBJ1-1
V: TRBV7-2
CDR3: CASSFTQGYTEAFF

J: TRBJ1-2
V: TRBV9
CDR3: CASSVGYGYTF

J: TRBJ1-2
V: TRBV4-3
CDR3: CASSRLSDSYGYTF

J: TRBJ2-5
V: TRBV30
CDR3: CACTDIELGQGGETQYF